This T cell receptor (beta chain) was captured in a study of CD8 T cells in Susac syndrome. The wider study: Each patient with Susac syndrome, at the time of blood draw, was therapy-naive, on corticosteroids, or on intravenous immunoglobulin alone.

RNA totalling roughly 0.5 to 1 ug underwent reverse transcription with random hexamers. A single record per CDR3 protein comes from TCRdb applying MiXCR to the immunoSEQ multiplex PCR reads. The sample contains around 100,000 distinct CDR3 sequences, roughly 96% of which appear only once. Broader study findings: The study identified about seventeen and five Susac-specific public clones in total CD8+ and CD8+ TEMRA repertoires.

Germline trimming cut 1 base from V and 5 bases from J; bases unmatched to any gene: 0. The CDR3 is made up of 14 amino acids. In germline, CDR1 is LGHNA, CDR2 YNFKEQ. Remarks on this clonotype: As yet, its antigen is unknown.

The specimen sequenced was CD8+ T cells from PBMCs. The receptor was derived from a human donor with Susac syndrome. This sequence joins TRBV4-2 and TRBJ2-3; 10 nucleotides align to TRBD2. The DNA for the CDR3 is TGTGCCAGCAGCCAAGGACTAGCGGGAGATACGCAGTATTTT. It is translated as CASSQGLAGDTQYF.